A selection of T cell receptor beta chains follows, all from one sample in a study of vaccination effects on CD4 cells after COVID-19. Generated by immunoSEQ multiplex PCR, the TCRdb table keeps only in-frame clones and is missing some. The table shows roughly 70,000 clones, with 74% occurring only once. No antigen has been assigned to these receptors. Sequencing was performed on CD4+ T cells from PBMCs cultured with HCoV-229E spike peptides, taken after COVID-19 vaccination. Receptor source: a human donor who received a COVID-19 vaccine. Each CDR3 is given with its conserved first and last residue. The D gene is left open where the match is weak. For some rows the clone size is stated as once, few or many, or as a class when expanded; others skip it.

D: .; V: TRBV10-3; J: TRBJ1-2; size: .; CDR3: CAISDQRGYGYTF; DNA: TGTGCCATCAGTGACCAAAGGGGGTATGGCTACACCTTC
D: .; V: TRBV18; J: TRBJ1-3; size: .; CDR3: CASSPDRSSGNTIYF; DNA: TGTGCCAGCTCACCAGACAGATCCTCTGGAAACACCATATATTTT
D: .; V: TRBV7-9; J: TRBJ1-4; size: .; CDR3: CASSLMGGAVEKLFF; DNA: TGTGCCAGCAGCTTAATGGGGGGCGCGGTTGAAAAACTGTTTTTT
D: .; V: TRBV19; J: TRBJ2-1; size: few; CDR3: CASSSRDPYNEQFF; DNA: TGTGCCAGTAGTTCCCGGGACCCCTACAATGAGCAGTTCTTC
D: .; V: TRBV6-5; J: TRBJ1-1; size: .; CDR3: CASSYVRGGVTEAFF; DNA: TGTGCCAGCAGTTACGTTAGGGGGGGCGTCACTGAAGCTTTCTTT
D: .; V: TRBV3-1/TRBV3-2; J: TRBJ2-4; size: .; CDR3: CASSQDRGRFVNIQYF; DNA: TGTGCCAGCAGCCAAGACCGGGGGCGCTTCGTAAACATTCAGTACTTC
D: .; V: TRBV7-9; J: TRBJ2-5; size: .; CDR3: CASSLDGSETQYF; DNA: TGTGCCAGCAGCTTAGATGGGTCGGAGACCCAGTACTTC
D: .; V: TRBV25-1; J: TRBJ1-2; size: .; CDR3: CASSDRPSNYGYTF; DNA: TGTGCCAGCAGCGACAGGCCCTCTAACTATGGCTACACCTTC
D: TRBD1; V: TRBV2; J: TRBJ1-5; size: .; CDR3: CASSGTGGGNQPQHF; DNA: TGTGCCAGCAGTGGGACAGGGGGGGGCAATCAGCCCCAGCATTTT
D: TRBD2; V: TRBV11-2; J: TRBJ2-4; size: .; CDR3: CASSPRTSGGAKNIQYF; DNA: TGTGCCAGCAGCCCACGGACTAGCGGGGGGGCCAAAAACATTCAGTACTTC
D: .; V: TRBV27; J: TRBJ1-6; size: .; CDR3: CASSQQGPVYNSPLHF; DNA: TGTGCCAGCAGTCAGCAGGGACCCGTCTATAATTCACCCCTCCACTTT
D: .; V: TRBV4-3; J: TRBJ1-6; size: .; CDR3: CASSQYGSSYNSPLHF; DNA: TGCGCCAGCAGCCAGTACGGGAGCTCCTATAATTCACCCCTCCACTTT
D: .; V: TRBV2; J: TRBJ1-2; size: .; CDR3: CASSGDNYGYTF; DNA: TGTGCCAGCAGTGGGGATAACTATGGCTACACCTTC
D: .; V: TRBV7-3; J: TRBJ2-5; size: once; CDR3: CASSFGPGERETQYF; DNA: .
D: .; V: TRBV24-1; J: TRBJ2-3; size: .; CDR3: CATSDGQGGTDTQYF; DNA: TGTGCCACCAGTGACGGTCAGGGAGGCACAGATACGCAGTATTTT
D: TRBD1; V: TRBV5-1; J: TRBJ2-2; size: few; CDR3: CASSPGQGGTGELFF; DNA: TGCGCCAGCAGCCCCGGACAGGGCGGGACCGGGGAGCTGTTTTTT
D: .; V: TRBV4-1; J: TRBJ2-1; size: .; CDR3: CASSQVLRNEQFF; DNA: TGCGCCAGCAGCCAAGTCCTTAGGAATGAGCAGTTCTTC
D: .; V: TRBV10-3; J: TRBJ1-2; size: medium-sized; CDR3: CAISGPGSSILNYGYTF; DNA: TGTGCCATCAGTGGGCCCGGGTCCTCGATACTTAACTATGGCTACACCTTC
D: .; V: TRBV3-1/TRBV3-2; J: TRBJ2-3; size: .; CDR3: CASSRYLTDSSTDTQYF; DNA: TGTGCCAGCAGCCGATATCTTACAGACTCTAGCACAGATACGCAGTATTTT
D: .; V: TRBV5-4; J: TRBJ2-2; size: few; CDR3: CASSPGDGGSGELFF; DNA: TGTGCCAGCAGCCCTGGGGATGGGGGGTCCGGGGAGCTGTTTTTT
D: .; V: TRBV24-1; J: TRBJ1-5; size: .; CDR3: CATSDPRQNNQPQHF; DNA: TGTGCCACCAGTGACCCTCGGCAGAACAATCAGCCCCAGCATTTT
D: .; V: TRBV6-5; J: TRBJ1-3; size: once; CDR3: CASSYTQPASGNTIYF; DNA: TGTGCCAGCAGTTACACGCAGCCTGCCTCTGGAAACACCATATATTTT
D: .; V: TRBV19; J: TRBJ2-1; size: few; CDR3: CASTPQVRPGNEQFF; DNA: TGTGCCAGCACCCCCCAGGTGCGCCCTGGCAATGAGCAGTTCTTC
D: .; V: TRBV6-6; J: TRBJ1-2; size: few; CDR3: CASTRREYGYTF; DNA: TGTGCCAGCACCCGCAGGGAGTATGGCTACACCTTC
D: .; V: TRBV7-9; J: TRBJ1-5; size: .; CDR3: CASSFLQPQHF; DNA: TGTGCCAGCAGCTTTTTGCAGCCCCAGCATTTT
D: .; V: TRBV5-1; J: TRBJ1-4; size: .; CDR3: CASSLSGGTLAIANEKLFF; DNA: TGCGCCAGCAGCTTGTCAGGAGGGACACTCGCTATAGCTAATGAAAAACTGTTTTTT
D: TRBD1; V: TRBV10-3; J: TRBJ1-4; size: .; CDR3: CAISDKGANEKLFF; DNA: TGTGCCATCAGTGATAAGGGGGCGAATGAAAAACTGTTTTTT
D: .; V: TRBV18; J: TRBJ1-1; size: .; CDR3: CASSLLDTGTEAFF; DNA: TGTGCCAGCTCACTTTTGGACACTGGGACTGAAGCTTTCTTT
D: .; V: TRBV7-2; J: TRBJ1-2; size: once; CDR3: CASSGAGIPWDGYTF; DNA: TGTGCCAGCAGCGGCGCCGGGATTCCCTGGGATGGCTACACCTTC
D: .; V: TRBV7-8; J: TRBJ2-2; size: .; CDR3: CASIRLGSTGELFF; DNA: TGTGCCAGCATACGGCTTGGGAGCACCGGGGAGCTGTTTTTT
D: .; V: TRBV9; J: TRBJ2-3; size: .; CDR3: CASSWSPTRTDTQYF; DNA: TGTGCCAGCAGCTGGTCCCCGACGAGGACTGATACGCAGTATTTT
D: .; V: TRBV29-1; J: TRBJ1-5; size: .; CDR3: CSVEAWGNNQPQHF; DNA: TGCAGCGTTGAAGCTTGGGGGAACAATCAGCCCCAGCATTTT
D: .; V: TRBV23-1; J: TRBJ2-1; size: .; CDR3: CASSPRTDYNEQFF; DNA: TGCGCCAGCAGTCCCAGGACGGATTACAATGAGCAGTTCTTC
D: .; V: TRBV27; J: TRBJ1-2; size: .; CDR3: CASGLIALDNYGYTF; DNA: TGTGCCAGCGGCCTTATCGCTCTGGATAACTATGGCTACACCTTC
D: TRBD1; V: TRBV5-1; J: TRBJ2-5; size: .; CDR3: CASSLAPGQRETQYF; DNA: TGCGCCAGCAGCTTGGCCCCGGGACAGAGGGAGACCCAGTACTTC
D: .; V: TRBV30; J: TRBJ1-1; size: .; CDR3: CAWATRRGNTEAFF; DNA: TGTGCCTGGGCCACGAGACGGGGGAACACTGAAGCTTTCTTT
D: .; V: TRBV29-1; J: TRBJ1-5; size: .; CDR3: CSVGQGGEQPQHF; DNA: TGCAGCGTTGGGCAGGGAGGGGAACAGCCCCAGCATTTT
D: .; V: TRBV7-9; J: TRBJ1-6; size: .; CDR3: CASSLMGVGSPLHF; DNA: TGTGCCAGCAGCTTAATGGGCGTCGGTTCACCCCTCCACTTT
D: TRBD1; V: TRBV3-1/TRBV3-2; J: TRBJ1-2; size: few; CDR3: CASSPRDRDNYGYTF; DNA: TGTGCCAGCAGCCCCCGGGACAGGGATAACTATGGCTACACCTTC
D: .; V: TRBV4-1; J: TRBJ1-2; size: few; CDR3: CASRDAGGAYGYTF; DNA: TGCGCCAGCAGGGACGCTGGGGGGGCCTATGGCTACACCTTC
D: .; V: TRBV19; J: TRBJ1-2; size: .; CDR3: CASSTNDRSYGYTF; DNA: TGTGCCAGTAGTACCAATGACAGGAGTTATGGCTACACCTTC
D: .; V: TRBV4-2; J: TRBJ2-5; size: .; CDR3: CASSQNGFQETQYF; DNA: TGTGCCAGCAGCCAAAACGGTTTCCAAGAGACCCAGTACTTC
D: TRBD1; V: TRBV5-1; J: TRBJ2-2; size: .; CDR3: CASGQGRNTGELFF; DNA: TGCGCCAGCGGACAGGGGAGGAACACCGGGGAGCTGTTTTTT
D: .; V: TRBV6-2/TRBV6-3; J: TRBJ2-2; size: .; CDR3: CASSTRRGAWDTGELFF; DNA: TGTGCCAGCAGCACACGGCGGGGTGCCTGGGACACCGGGGAGCTGTTTTTT
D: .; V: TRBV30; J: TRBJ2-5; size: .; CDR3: CAWSTQETQYF; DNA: TGTGCCTGGAGTACACAAGAGACCCAGTACTTC
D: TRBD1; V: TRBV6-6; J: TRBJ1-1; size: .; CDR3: CASIKTGGSNTEAFF; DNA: TGTGCCAGCATCAAGACAGGGGGATCGAACACTGAAGCTTTCTTT
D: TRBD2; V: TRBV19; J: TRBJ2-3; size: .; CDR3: CATNAGSGGPDTQYF; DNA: TGTGCCACCAACGCCGGCAGCGGGGGGCCAGATACGCAGTATTTT
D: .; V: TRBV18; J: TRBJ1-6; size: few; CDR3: CASSPPSQGRNSPLHF; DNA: TGTGCCAGCTCACCACCCTCTCAGGGCCGCAATTCACCCCTCCACTTT
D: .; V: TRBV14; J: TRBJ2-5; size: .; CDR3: CASSKLGAGGETQYF; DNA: TGTGCCAGCAGCAAACTCGGCGCGGGCGGGGAGACCCAGTACTTC
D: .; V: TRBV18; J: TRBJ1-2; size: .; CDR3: CASSPYPQAADGYTF; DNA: TGTGCCAGCTCACCATACCCTCAGGCGGCGGATGGCTACACCTTC
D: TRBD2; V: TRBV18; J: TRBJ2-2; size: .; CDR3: CASSPQEAGGSLTGELFF; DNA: TGTGCCAGCTCACCACAGGAAGCGGGGGGGTCGTTGACCGGGGAGCTGTTTTTT
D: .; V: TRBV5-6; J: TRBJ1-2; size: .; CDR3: CASSLFGVYYGYTF; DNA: TGTGCCAGCAGCTTGTTCGGGGTCTACTATGGCTACACCTTC
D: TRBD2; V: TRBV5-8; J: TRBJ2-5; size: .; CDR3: CASPVAGDSKYQETQYF; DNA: TGTGCCAGCCCCGTAGCGGGGGACTCCAAATACCAAGAGACCCAGTACTTC
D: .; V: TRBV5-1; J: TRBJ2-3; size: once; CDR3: CASSQPPTDTQYF; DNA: TGCGCCAGCAGCCAGCCCCCAACAGATACGCAGTATTTT
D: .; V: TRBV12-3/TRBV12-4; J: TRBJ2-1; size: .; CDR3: CASSRDRLLRFF; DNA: TGTGCCAGCAGCAGGGACCGCCTGTTGAGGTTCTTC